This TCR beta chain was retrieved from a study of T cells in Graves' hyperthyroidism and ophthalmopathy. Notes on the study in general: From stable hyperthyroidism, ophthalmopathy was separated by a 13 V-J model. Peripheral blood also featured most of the thyroid clonotypes expanded above 0.001.

CDR3 length equals 12 residues. The V end was cut by 7 bases, the J end by 4 bases, with 13 bases between. Germline V CDR1 and CDR2: SQVTM, ANQGSEA. RNA transcripts provided the source from which TCR beta CDR3 regions were amplified. A first-round RT-PCR of the TCR CDR3 used the HTBI primer set. TCRdb reanalysed the multiplex PCR reads using MiXCR and keeps one entry per CDR3 protein. Of roughly 570,000 distinct CDR3 sequences listed, about half are singletons. A note on this clonotype: Its antigen is not identified.

Exclusion criteria comprised uncontrolled infection, other autoimmune disease, pregnancy or lactation. The sample was peripheral blood or thyroid tissue (not recorded which). The rearrangement links TRBV29-1 to TRBJ1-1, with D perhaps matching TRBD1 (5 bases). The TCR sequence derives from an adult woman with Graves' disease, either hyperthyroidism or ophthalmopathy (not recorded which). The CDR3 protein is CSAPTAATEAFF. CDR3 sequence (DNA): TGCAGCGCCCCGACAGCGGCCACTGAAGCTTTCTTT.